These 32 T cell receptor beta chains were sequenced from one sample in a study of technical replicates of blood from a few donors. Assay: immunoSEQ multiplex PCR; the TCRdb copy retains only in-frame clones and omits some. The table records over 90,000 clones, about 96% of them present only once. Sequenced material: T cells isolated from PBMCs. These receptors were collected from a human donor in good health.

The chain has TRBV10-1 and TRBJ2-3; TRBD2 might be the D (6 bases). The CDR3 totals 14 residues. With 2 bases removed from V and 8 bases from J, the gap between germline ends came to 14 bases. Germline V gene sequence: CDR1 WNHNN, CDR2 SYGVQD (reference sequence). CDR3 loop: CASSEEAGGPTQYF. CDR3 nucleotides: TGCGCCAGCAGTGAGGAGGCCGGGGGTCCTACGCAGTATTTT.

This rearrangement joins TRBV28 to TRBJ2-1; 9 bases align to TRBD1. In germline, CDR1 is MDHEN, CDR2 SYDVKM. There are 17 residues in the CDR3. The V gene end was trimmed by 7 bases and the J gene end by 6 bases; junction bases not matched to a gene: 16. For the CDR3, the DNA is TGTGCCAGCAAACTGACGGGACAGGGAATCCCTCGCAATGAGCAGTTCTTC. As protein: CASKLTGQGIPRNEQFF.

V and J are TRBV5-4 and TRBJ2-1, with 10 bases matching TRBD2. The CDR3 consists of 15 residues. Trimming removed 4 bases from V and 3 bases from J; junction bases left unmatched: 4. Germline V gene sequence: CDR1 SGHNT, CDR2 YYREEE (reference sequence). This CDR3 is CASSERTSGYNEQFF. CDR3 sequence (DNA): TGTGCCAGCAGCGAGAGGACTAGCGGCTACAATGAGCAGTTCTTC.

On this clone: The same CDR3 also results from other DNA sequences found in this sample. This CDR3 is CASSQGLAGGQNEQFF. CDR3 DNA: TGTGCCAGCAGCCAAGGACTAGCGGGGGGGCAAAATGAGCAGTTCTTC. The rearrangement joins TRBV4-2 to TRBJ2-1, with 14 bases fitting TRBD2. V shed 1 base, J shed 7 bases, and the junction held 3 bases outside the gene matches. Germline CDR1 LGHNA, CDR2 YNFKEQ. The CDR3 contains 16 residues.

The CDR3 bases are TGTGCCAGCAGCTTACTTGGCCAGGAAAAACTGTTTTTT. Its translation is CASSLLGQEKLFF. The chain combines TRBV7-9 with TRBJ1-4; no definite D call. The V gene's germline CDR1 is SEHNR and CDR2 FQNEAQ (reference sequence). The CDR3 has 13 residues. V dropped 2 bases and J dropped 8 bases, with 9 bases sitting between them.

The chain joins TRBV7-2 to TRBJ1-1, with D tentatively TRBD1 (5 bases). Germline V gene sequence: CDR1 SGHTA, CDR2 FQGNSA. V shed 3 bases and J shed 10 bases, with 21 bases lying between them. CDR3 length: 15 amino acids. In DNA form, the CDR3 reads TGTGCCAGCAGCTTCAATACAGGATCCTTAGGTGGAGCTTTCTTT. Protein: CASSFNTGSLGGAFF. The variable domain in full, with the rest retrieved from reference TRBV7-2 and TRBJ1-1, is GAGVSQSPSNKVTEKGKDVELRCDPISGHTALYWYRQSLGQGLEFLIYFQGNSAPDKSGLPSDRFSAERTGGSVSTLTIQRTQQEDSAVYLCASSFNTGSLGGAFFGQGTRLTVV.

The rearrangement uses TRBV28 and TRBJ1-2; D is perhaps TRBD1 (5 bases). Germline V CDR1 and CDR2: MDHEN, SYDVKM. The CDR3 runs 13 residues. The V end lost 5 bases, the J end lost 11 bases, and 18 bases lay between the germline ends. Written as DNA, the CDR3 is TGTGCCAGCAGTCCTGGGGGACTTTCTACGTACACCTTC. Its translation is CASSPGGLSTYTF.

The chain combines TRBV5-6 with TRBJ2-3; TRBD1 might be the D (5 bases). Trimming shortened V by 1 base and J by 4 bases, and 7 bases separated the two germline ends. Germline CDR1 reads SGHDT; CDR2 reads YYEEEE. The CDR3 is 13 residues long. CDR3 coding DNA: TGTGCCAGCAGCTTGAAAGGGGCAGATACGCAGTATTTT. It codes for CASSLKGADTQYF.

The chain recombines TRBV10-1 with TRBJ1-6; 8 bases align to TRBD1. The CDR3 is made up of 15 amino acids. CDR1 is WNHNN and CDR2 is SYGVQD in the germline V gene (reference sequence). J lost 14 bases, V lost 8 bases, and 17 bases had no gene match. The CDR3 sequence: CASSGQWTGPFTLHF. CDR3 in DNA: TGCGCCAGCTCGGGTCAATGGACAGGGCCTTTCACCCTCCACTTT.

This sequence joins TRBV29-1 and TRBJ1-4, with D hard to call. In germline, CDR1 is SQVTM, CDR2 ANQGSEA. V lost 2 bases to trimming and J lost 5 bases, with 12 bases between them. CDR3 length: 14 amino acids. The CDR3 bases are TGCAGCGTTGAACTTTCCCCCAGAAATGAAAAACTGTTTTTT. Translated, it gives CSVELSPRNEKLFF. The variable domain in full, with the rest retrieved from reference TRBV29-1 and TRBJ1-4, is SAVISQKPSRDICQRGTSLTIQCQVDSQVTMMFWYRQQPGQSLTLIATANQGSEATYESGFVIDKFPISRPNLTFSTLTVSNMSPEDSSIYLCSVELSPRNEKLFFGSGTQLSVL.

This rearrangement joins TRBV19 to TRBJ2-5; no clear D gene. Germline V gene sequence: CDR1 LNHDA, CDR2 SQIVND (reference sequence). V dropped 1 base and J dropped 0 bases, with 6 bases sitting between them. The CDR3 sequence is 14 residues long. CDR3 sequence reads: CASSIVGYQETQYF. DNA of the CDR3: TGTGCCAGTAGTATAGTGGGCTACCAAGAGACCCAGTACTTC. The variable domain in full, with the rest retrieved from reference TRBV19 and TRBJ2-5, is DGGITQSPKYLFRKEGQNVTLSCEQNLNHDAMYWYRQDPGQGLRLIYYSQIVNDFQKGDIAEGYSVSREKKESFPLTVTSAQKNPTAFYLCASSIVGYQETQYFGPGTRLLVL.

The chain couples TRBV6-5 to TRBJ2-7; D is possibly TRBD1 (5 bases). The CDR3 sequence is 14 residues long. The V end lost 2 bases, the J end lost 2 bases, and 10 bases lay between the germline ends. Germline V CDR1 and CDR2: MNHEY, SVGAGI. CDR3 nucleotides: TGTGCCAGCAGTTACATTCAGGGCCCCTACGAGCAGTACTTC. It translates to CASSYIQGPYEQYF.

The genes are TRBV5-1 and TRBJ1-2, with a weak D call TRBD1 (5 bases). The length of the CDR3 is 16 residues. Germline V gives CDR1 SGHRS, CDR2 YFSETQ. Trimming shortened V by 4 bases and J by 4 bases, and 20 bases separated the two germline ends. The CDR3 sequence: CASSRSDQGGGYGYTF. The CDR3 nucleotides read TGCGCCAGCAGCCGGTCCGACCAGGGTGGTGGCTATGGCTACACCTTC.

The genes are TRBV6-5 and TRBJ1-6; possible D gene TRBD1, 6 bases. Germline loops: CDR1 MNHEY, CDR2 SVGAGI. The ends were cut back, 8 bases at V and 6 bases at J, with 11 bases in the middle. This CDR3 is built from 13 residues. The DNA for the CDR3 is TGTGCCAGCGCTTTAGGGGGTAATTCACCCCTCCACTTT. This encodes CASALGGNSPLHF.

The V call is TRBV7-9, the J call TRBJ2-5, with D possibly matching TRBD1 (5 bases). Germline CDR1 SEHNR, CDR2 FQNEAQ (reference sequence). V was cut by 5 bases and J by 5 bases, with 15 bases left in between. This CDR3 is 14 amino acids long. The CDR3 sequence is CASSPIRERETQYF. CDR3 bases: TGTGCCAGCAGCCCCATCAGGGAAAGGGAGACCCAGTACTTC.

The chain joins TRBV30 to TRBJ1-3; 11 bases are shared with TRBD1. CDR1 and CDR2 from the germline V gene are GTSNPN and SVGIG (reference sequence). V was clipped by 4 bases and J by 5 bases; unmatched bases: 4. The CDR3 runs 14 residues. The CDR3 nucleotides are TGTGCCTGGACCTGGACAGGGGGCCGAAACACCATATATTTT. Translating it yields CAWTWTGGRNTIYF.

The V call is TRBV19, the J call TRBJ1-1, with TRBD1 matching over 9 bases. V lost 7 bases, J lost 0 bases, and 6 bases stayed unmatched. The CDR3 has 15 residues. Germline V gene lookup returns CDR1 LNHDA and CDR2 SQIVND (reference sequence). The CDR3 sequence is CASKLGTGMNTEAFF. The CDR3 nucleotides are TGTGCCAGTAAATTAGGGACAGGGATGAACACTGAAGCTTTCTTT.

The chain has TRBV14 and TRBJ2-7; 8 nucleotides align to TRBD1. The germline V gene has CDR1 SGHDN and CDR2 FVKESK. Germline trimming cut 1 base from V and 2 bases from J; bases unmatched to any gene: 4. The CDR3 has 15 amino acids. The CDR3 spells CASSQGLDRAYEQYF. In nucleotides, the CDR3 is TGTGCCAGCAGCCAAGGGCTGGACAGGGCCTACGAGCAGTACTTC. The full variable domain, its missing parts supplied by reference TRBV14 and TRBJ2-7, is EAGVTQFPSHSVIEKGQTVTLRCDPISGHDNLYWYRRVMGKEIKFLLHFVKESKQDESGMPNNRFLAERTGGTYSTLKVQPAELEDSGVYFCASSQGLDRAYEQYFGPGTRLTVT.

The chain uses TRBV7-2 and TRBJ1-4; a possible D gene is TRBD1 (6 bases). V was cut by 1 base and J by 9 bases, with 12 bases left in between. The germline V gene has CDR1 SGHTA and CDR2 FQGNSA. The CDR3 length is 14 residues. The DNA for the CDR3 is TGTGCCAGCAGCTTAGACAGGGTGCCCCAAAAACTGTTTTTT. Amino acids: CASSLDRVPQKLFF.

This clone was found once. CDR3 protein: CASSPHRGPYYGYTF. Written as DNA, the CDR3 is TGTGCCAGCAGTCCTCACAGGGGGCCATACTATGGCTACACCTTC. This chain joins TRBV27 and TRBJ1-2, with 9 bases that match TRBD1. Trimming took 5 bases from V and 3 from J; bases not matched to a gene: 7. CDR1 and CDR2 from the germline V gene are MNHEY and SMNVEV (reference sequence). The CDR3 spans 15 residues.

The chain is built from TRBV5-1 and TRBJ1-1, with unresolved D. The CDR3 sequence is 13 residues long. V was pared by 2 bases and J by 4 bases, with 9 bases between. Germline values: CDR1 SGHRS, CDR2 YFSETQ. CDR3: CASSFPGSTEAFF. Written as DNA, the CDR3 is TGCGCCAGCAGCTTCCCGGGGAGCACTGAAGCTTTCTTT.

The J gene is TRBJ2-7, the V gene TRBV29-1, with D unclear. Germline loops: CDR1 SQVTM, CDR2 ANQGSEA. This CDR3 has 13 residues. With 4 bases removed from V and 1 base from J, the gap between germline ends came to 11 bases. The CDR3 protein is CSVATRISYEQYF. In DNA form, the CDR3 reads TGCAGCGTTGCCACGAGAATTTCCTACGAGCAGTACTTC.

The chain recombines TRBV7-8 with TRBJ1-1; the D gene is possibly TRBD1 (6 bases). Germline V gene lookup returns CDR1 SGHVS and CDR2 FQNEAQ. This CDR3 is built from 14 residues. Trimming left V 4 bases short and J 11 bases short, with 20 bases between. DNA for the CDR3: TGTGCCAGCAGCTCGCAGGGGCTGCGAGAACCCGCTTTCTTT. Amino acids: CASSSQGLREPAFF.

The sample holds one count of this clone. The CDR3 is CASSGTGGYEQYF. In DNA form, the CDR3 reads TGTGCCAGTAGTGGAACAGGGGGCTACGAGCAGTACTTC. This chain connects TRBV19 to TRBJ2-7, with 8 bases matching TRBD1. The CDR3 runs to 13 residues. The V gene's germline CDR1 is LNHDA and CDR2 SQIVND (reference sequence). The J segment lost 3 bases and the V segment lost 5 bases, leaving 3 bases of the junction unmatched.

The chain carries TRBV7-6 and TRBJ2-1, with 15 bases fitting TRBD2. Germline values: CDR1 SGHVS, CDR2 FNYEAQ. With 2 bases clipped from V and 10 bases from J, the junction kept 9 bases outside the gene matches. This CDR3 is 17 amino acids long. The CDR3 DNA follows: TGTGCCAGCAGCTTATGGACTAGCGGGGGGGCACCGTGGGAGCAGTTCTTC. It yields the protein CASSLWTSGGAPWEQFF. The full variable domain, completed using reference TRBV7-6 and TRBJ2-1, is GAGVSQSPRYKVTKRGQDVALRCDPISGHVSLYWYRQALGQGPEFLTYFNYEAQQDKSGLPNDRFSAERPEGSISTLTIQRTEQRDSAMYRCASSLWTSGGAPWEQFFGPGTRLTVL.

CDR3 region: CASSADRASQPQHF. In nucleotides, the CDR3 is TGTGCCAGCAGTGCCGACAGGGCGAGCCAGCCCCAGCATTTT. The chain has TRBV27 and TRBJ1-5; 7 nucleotides match TRBD1. J gave up 7 bases and V 5 bases, and 8 bases lay outside the gene matches. CDR1 is MNHEY and CDR2 is SMNVEV in the germline V gene (reference sequence). This CDR3 has 14 residues.

The chain's CDR3 is CATSGPNLRNEQFF. The CDR3 bases are TGTGCCACTTCCGGTCCGAACCTCCGGAATGAGCAGTTCTTC. This chain connects TRBV6-5 to TRBJ2-1, with D uncertain. The CDR3 extends over 14 amino acids. Deletions cut 10 bases from V and 7 bases from J, with 20 bases between. Germline values: CDR1 MNHEY, CDR2 SVGAGI.

This rearrangement joins TRBV6-6 to TRBJ1-2; 9 bases align to TRBD1. The CDR3 has 14 amino acids. The V gene's germline CDR1 is MNHNY and CDR2 SVGAGI (reference sequence). J gave up 5 bases and V 6 bases, and 7 bases lay outside the gene matches. Written as DNA, the CDR3 is TGTGCCAGCAGCGGGACAGGGAGAGAGTATGGCTACACCTTC. This gives the protein CASSGTGREYGYTF.

This chain uses TRBV28 with TRBJ2-3; 7 nucleotides agree with TRBD1. The length of the CDR3 is 15 residues. Looked up from germline, CDR1 is MDHEN and CDR2 is SYDVKM. Trimming removed 2 bases from V and 4 bases from J; junction bases left unmatched: 6. CDR3 DNA sequence: TGTGCCAGCAGTTTAAGGGACAGCCAGGCAGATACGCAGTATTTT. Translating it yields CASSLRDSQADTQYF. The full variable domain, its missing parts supplied by reference TRBV28 and TRBJ2-3, is DVKVTQSSRYLVKRTGEKVFLECVQDMDHENMFWYRQDPGLGLRLIYFSYDVKMKEKGDIPEGYSVSREKKERFSLILESASTNQTSMYLCASSLRDSQADTQYFGPGTRLTVL.

This clone was counted once. The chain is built from TRBV6-1 and TRBJ2-7, with 8 bases that match TRBD1. Trimming removed 3 bases from V and 2 bases from J; junction bases left unmatched: 6. From germline, CDR1 is MNHNS and CDR2 SASEGT. CDR3 length: 15 amino acids. The CDR3, as DNA: TGTGCCAGCAGTGACCGAGACAGGGGACCCTACGAGCAGTACTTC. Amino acids: CASSDRDRGPYEQYF.

The rearrangement joins TRBV5-1 to TRBJ2-1; the D is unclear. CDR3 length equals 15 residues. Germline V gene lookup returns CDR1 SGHRS and CDR2 YFSETQ. The V end lost 0 bases, the J end lost 0 bases, and 7 bases lay between the germline ends. The DNA for the CDR3 is TGCGCCAGCAGCTTGGCATTGAGCTCCTACAATGAGCAGTTCTTC. Translating gives CASSLALSSYNEQFF.

This chain connects TRBV5-3 to TRBJ1-6; D gene ambiguous. TRBV5-3 is an ORF for which the function is uncertain. CDR3 length: 17 residues. V lost 2 bases and J lost 5, with 17 bases in between. This CDR3 reads CARSFYQHLRNNSPLHF. DNA of the CDR3: TGTGCCAGAAGCTTTTATCAACATCTCAGAAATAATTCACCCCTCCACTTT.